Below, 12 T cell receptor beta chains from the same sample are listed, as sequenced in a study of PD-L1 blockade in urothelial cancer. Libraries were prepared by immunoSEQ multiplex PCR; TCRdb keeps only in-frame clonotypes and omits some of them. This sample yields roughly 100,000 clones, of which around 85% are seen a single time; 2% to 2.5% belongs to the top ten. The sequenced sample was PBMCs, obtained around atezolizumab (anti-PD-L1) treatment. All receptors derive from a man aged 50 to 59 with urothelial cancer.

This chain uses TRBV30 with TRBJ2-7; possibly TRBD2 for D (6 bases). Trimming stripped 0 bases from V and 3 bases from J, with 12 bases between. The CDR3 is 14 residues long. Germline CDR1 is GTSNPN and CDR2 is SVGIG (reference sequence). The CDR3 sequence is CAWSVSGGGYEQYF. DNA of the CDR3: TGTGCCTGGAGTGTGTCCGGGGGTGGCTACGAGCAGTACTTC.

The genes are TRBV4-1 and TRBJ2-1; D is unclear. From germline, CDR1 is MGHRA and CDR2 YSYEKL. With 1 base removed from V and 8 bases from J, the gap between germline ends came to 21 bases. The CDR3 spans 17 residues. CDR3 DNA sequence: TGCGCCAGCAGCCAAGGACCCCGGGTGGATATCGGCGATGAGCAGTTCTTC. Translated: CASSQGPRVDIGDEQFF.

CDR3 in DNA: TGTGCCAGCAGCGCAACGACTAGTAATGGGGGAGATACGCAGTATTTT. Translating it yields CASSATTSNGGDTQYF. The chain recombines TRBV9 with TRBJ2-3, with D possibly being TRBD2 (6 bases). V was cut by 3 bases and J by 5 bases, with 19 bases left in between. Per germline, CDR1 SGDLS and CDR2 YYNGEE. The CDR3 extends over 16 amino acids.

The genes are TRBV7-9 and TRBJ1-1; 10 nucleotides match TRBD1. This CDR3 spans 16 amino acids. J lost 1 base, V lost 3 bases, and 5 bases had no gene match. Germline loops: CDR1 SEHNR, CDR2 FQNEAQ (reference sequence). For the CDR3, the DNA is TGTGCCAGCAGCTTGGGGACAGGGGTTAGGAACACTGAAGCTTTCTTT. It translates to CASSLGTGVRNTEAFF.

This rearrangement joins TRBV10-3 to TRBJ2-3, with D tentatively TRBD2 (6 bases). The CDR3 contains 15 residues. Germline CDR1 and CDR2: ENHRY and SYGVKD. Trimming shortened V by 0 bases and J by 7 bases, and 14 bases separated the two germline ends. The CDR3 region has the DNA TGTGCCATCAGTGAGTCGGGACGGGGGTCGAATACGCAGTATTTT. Its protein is CAISESGRGSNTQYF.

The chain links TRBV7-9 to TRBJ2-7; D is possibly TRBD1 (6 bases). Germline values: CDR1 SEHNR, CDR2 FQNEAQ (reference sequence). This CDR3 has 14 amino acids. Trimming removed 3 bases at V and 7 bases at J, with 16 bases between. In nucleotides, the CDR3 is TGTGCCAGCAGCTTTTCAGGGACACGGGGAGAGCAGTACTTC. This gives the protein CASSFSGTRGEQYF.

The chain employs TRBV21-1 and TRBJ2-7; TRBD1, the D gene given by the table, was not confirmed from the DNA. TRBV21-1 is a recognized pseudogene. The CDR3 contains 16 residues. This CDR3 is CASSTWTGGDEAGSHF. The DNA for the CDR3 is TGTGCCAGCAGCACTTGGACAGGGGGCGACGAGGCAGGGTCTCACTTC.

The V and J genes are TRBV11-2 and TRBJ1-1; D unclear. The ends were cut back, 5 bases at V and 8 bases at J, with 9 bases in the middle. CDR1 SGHAT and CDR2 FQNNGV come from the germline V gene. The CDR3 spans 11 residues. This CDR3 reads CASSPRREAFF. CDR3 nucleotides: TGTGCCAGCAGCCCCCGGAGGGAAGCTTTCTTT.

The chain joins TRBV9 to TRBJ2-2; the D is unclear. The CDR3 runs to 13 residues. Germline V CDR1 and CDR2: SGDLS, YYNGEE. The germline V and J ends were trimmed by 4 bases and 6 bases, with 10 bases remaining between them. For the CDR3, the DNA is TGTGCCAGCAGCCCTAGTCCGGCCGGGGAGCTGTTTTTT. This encodes CASSPSPAGELFF.

The CDR3 DNA reads TGTGCCAGCAGTATTGGAAACACCATATATTTT. Its translation: CASSIGNTIYF. This chain links TRBV11-2 with TRBJ1-3; no clear D gene. The CDR3 extends over 11 amino acids. Trimming left V 6 bases short and J 3 bases short, with 3 bases between. Germline V CDR1 and CDR2: SGHAT, FQNNGV.

A single count supports this clone. V usage is TRBV5-4 and J usage is TRBJ2-5; D possibly corresponds to TRBD1 (5 bases). Trimming cost V 1 base and J 3 bases, with 13 bases left between them. The CDR3 is 15 residues long. Germline lookup yields CDR1 SGHNT and CDR2 YYREEE (reference sequence). CDR3 nucleotide sequence: TGTGCCAGCAGCTTGACCCAAGGGGCCAAAGAGACCCAGTACTTC. Protein sequence: CASSLTQGAKETQYF.

The chain employs TRBV11-1 and TRBJ2-7; 9 bases match TRBD2. V shed 1 base, J shed 4 bases, and the junction held 2 bases outside the gene matches. In germline, CDR1 is SGHAT, CDR2 FQDESV (reference sequence). The CDR3 extends over 14 amino acids. The CDR3 sequence is CASSLGGREYEQYF. DNA for the CDR3: TGTGCCAGCAGCTTAGGCGGGAGGGAGTACGAGCAGTACTTC.